The 26 T cell receptor beta chains below were found in one sample sequenced in a study of blood T cell repertoires in COVID-19 (dated by TCRdb to 2020 to 2021). Libraries were built with the immunoSEQ multiplex PCR assay. The table comes from immuneACCESS by way of TCRdb, which keeps in-frame sequences with V and J called. Part of the clones is missing from these tables; in studies checked, under half for an unresolved V gene and the rest for unknown reasons. This sample lists 230,000 or so clones; approximately 79% were detected once. Together, the top ten hold approximately 5.3% of the sample. Sequencing was done on a sample of peripheral blood. These receptors were collected from a human donor in a cohort sampled during active COVID-19.

This clone has just one count. DNA of the CDR3: TGTGCCACCAGAAGGACAGGTGGCACTGAAGCTTTCTTT. Residues: CATRRTGGTEAFF. The chain is built from TRBV15 and TRBJ1-1; 7 bases are shared with TRBD1. V dropped 6 bases and J dropped 4; count of bases not matched to a gene: 5. In germline, CDR1 is LNHNV, CDR2 YYDKDF (reference sequence). The CDR3 consists of 13 residues.

V is TRBV6-2 or TRBV6-3 and J is TRBJ1-1, with no clear D. The CDR3 extends over 14 amino acids. V lost 1 base to trimming and J lost 1 base, with 7 bases between them. Germline V gives CDR1 MNHEY, CDR2 SVGEGT. CDR3 sequence reads: CASSYLARNTEAFF. The CDR3 coding sequence is TGTGCCAGCAGTTACTTAGCCAGGAACACTGAAGCTTTCTTT.

The V and J genes are TRBV3-1 (or the pseudogene TRBV3-2) and TRBJ2-1, with 7 bases matching TRBD2. Germline lookup yields CDR1 LGHDT and CDR2 YNNKEL (reference sequence). There are 16 residues in the CDR3. V shed 0 bases, J shed 5 bases, and the junction held 7 bases outside the gene matches. CDR3 residues: CASSQDWGRANNEQFF. In DNA, the CDR3 is TGTGCCAGCAGCCAAGATTGGGGGAGGGCCAACAATGAGCAGTTCTTC.

CDR3 amino acids: CASSLGTSGGAKGYTF. CDR3 DNA sequence: TGTGCCAGCAGCTTAGGAACTTCGGGGGGGGCGAAGGGCTACACCTTC. V and J are TRBV7-2 and TRBJ1-2; a weak D match, TRBD1 (6 bases). The germline V gene encodes CDR1 SGHTA and CDR2 FQGNSA. CDR3 length equals 16 residues. Trimming took off 1 base at V and 8 bases at J, with 20 bases between the two ends.

The chain has TRBV9 and TRBJ2-7; 10 bases align to TRBD2. Germline V gene lookup returns CDR1 SGDLS and CDR2 YYNGEE. The CDR3 covers 15 residues. J was trimmed by 4 bases and V by 3 bases; bases with no gene match: 7. CDR3 region: CASSAASGSGYEQYF. CDR3 nucleotide sequence: TGTGCCAGCAGCGCCGCTAGCGGGAGTGGGTACGAGCAGTACTTC.

The CDR3 nucleotides are TGTGCCAGCTCACCCGGGGGGGTACCCTACGAGCAGTACTTC. Its protein product is CASSPGGVPYEQYF. V gene TRBV18 combines with J gene TRBJ2-7; 8 bases line up with TRBD2. Germline-derived CDR1 and CDR2 are KGHSH and LQKENI. The CDR3 has 14 residues. The J segment lost 2 bases and the V segment lost 3 bases, leaving 3 bases of the junction unmatched. Supplemented by reference TRBV18 and TRBJ2-7, the full variable domain reads NAGVMQNPRHLVRRRGQEARLRCSPMKGHSHVYWYRQLPEEGLKFMVYLQKENIIDESGMPKERFSAEFPKEGPSILRIQQVVRGDSAAYFCASSPGGVPYEQYFGPGTRLTVT.

The gene calls are TRBV19 and TRBJ2-5, with 9 bases aligning to TRBD1. There are 13 residues in the CDR3. Germline V CDR1 and CDR2: LNHDA, SQIVND (reference sequence). Losses at the gene ends were 3 bases for V and 4 bases for J; bases not matched to a gene: 0. The CDR3 DNA reads TGTGCCAGTAGTATGGGACAGGGAGAGACCCAGTACTTC. Amino acid sequence: CASSMGQGETQYF. The entire variable domain, with the rest obtained from reference TRBV19 and TRBJ2-5, is as follows: DGGITQSPKYLFRKEGQNVTLSCEQNLNHDAMYWYRQDPGQGLRLIYYSQIVNDFQKGDIAEGYSVSREKKESFPLTVTSAQKNPTAFYLCASSMGQGETQYFGPGTRLLVL.

The chain has TRBV5-4 and TRBJ1-2; D is perhaps TRBD1 (5 bases). CDR1 SGHNT and CDR2 YYREEE come from the germline V gene (reference sequence). The length of the CDR3 is 16 residues. Trimming stripped 5 bases from V and 8 bases from J, with 25 bases between. This CDR3 reads CASRTKRDSLTGGYTF. CDR3 DNA: TGTGCCAGCAGGACCAAACGGGACTCATTGACTGGGGGCTACACCTTC. Looking up the rest from reference TRBV5-4 and TRBJ1-2 gives the full variable domain: ETGVTQSPTHLIKTRGQQVTLRCSSQSGHNTVSWYQQALGQGPQFIFQYYREEENGRGNFPPRFSGLQFPNYSSELNVNALELDDSALYLCASRTKRDSLTGGYTFGSGTRLTVV.

The rearrangement joins TRBV7-8 to TRBJ2-7, with TRBD1 matching 7 bases. This CDR3 is 14 amino acids long. V trimming: 1 base; J trimming: 1 base; junction bases outside the gene matches: 1. Germline CDR1 is SGHVS and CDR2 is FQNEAQ. CDR3 coding DNA: TGTGCCAGCAGCTTAGGGGGACAGTCCTACGAGCAGTACTTC. Protein sequence: CASSLGGQSYEQYF.

This clone was counted between two and nine times. The chain joins TRBV11-1 to TRBJ2-1; 8 bases align to TRBD2. This CDR3 is built from 16 residues. V lost 5 bases, J lost 7 bases, and 13 bases stayed unmatched. Per germline, CDR1 SGHAT and CDR2 FQDESV (reference sequence). The CDR3 nucleotides read TGTGCCAGCAGCGGGTATGTCGGGAGGGCATGGAATGAGCAGTTCTTC. Amino acid sequence: CASSGYVGRAWNEQFF.

This clone was seen only once. The rearrangement joins TRBV5-6 to TRBJ1-2, with 7 bases that match TRBD1. Germline-derived CDR1 and CDR2 are SGHDT and YYEEEE. Trimming took 1 base from V and 4 from J; bases not matched to a gene: 4. The CDR3 length is 14 residues. CDR3 region: CASSLHPGGYGYTF. The CDR3 DNA sequence: TGTGCCAGCAGCTTGCATCCAGGGGGCTATGGCTACACCTTC.

This clone turned up a few times. This sequence joins TRBV4-3 and TRBJ2-7; the match to TRBD2 covers 15 bases. The trim removed 3 bases at V and 3 bases at J, leaving 6 bases unmatched. This CDR3 contains 17 residues. Germline-derived CDR1 and CDR2 are LGHNA and YSLEER. DNA of the CDR3: TGCGCCAGCAGCCAGGGACTAGCGGGGGGTAACTTCTACGAGCAGTACTTC. Its translation is CASSQGLAGGNFYEQYF.

This clone has a handful of counts. The genes are TRBV5-4 and TRBJ2-7, with 13 bases that match TRBD2. Germline V gene data show CDR1 as SGHNT and CDR2 as YYREEE (reference sequence). V lost 6 bases to trimming and J lost 3 bases; unmatched junction nucleotides: 9. The CDR3 has 16 residues. The CDR3 DNA reads as TGTGCCAGCACCAAGGGACTAGCGGGACCTGTCTACGAGCAGTACTTC. Translating gives CASTKGLAGPVYEQYF.

The chain employs TRBV5-6 and TRBJ1-1; D is unresolved. Trimming took 1 base from V and 0 from J, leaving 16 bases between them. Germline CDR1 and CDR2: SGHDT and YYEEEE. The CDR3 spans 17 residues. The CDR3 sequence: CASSLMSFGSMNTEAFF. The CDR3 DNA is TGTGCCAGCAGCTTGATGAGCTTCGGGTCCATGAACACTGAAGCTTTCTTT.

The rearrangement joins TRBV4-2 to TRBJ2-1, with D tentatively TRBD1 (5 bases). This CDR3 region has 16 residues. Deletions cut 0 bases from V and 5 bases from J, with 14 bases between. Germline-derived CDR1 and CDR2 are LGHNA and YNFKEQ. CDR3 nucleotide sequence: TGTGCCAGCAGCCAAGATGGGGCGGTTCTTAACAATGAGCAGTTCTTC. Translating it yields CASSQDGAVLNNEQFF.

The chain couples TRBV4-1 to TRBJ1-1, with no clear D. The V end was cut by 0 bases, the J end by 1 base, with 12 bases between. The CDR3 contains 16 residues. CDR1 and CDR2 from the germline V gene are MGHRA and YSYEKL. The CDR3 DNA is TGCGCCAGCAGCCAAGAATCTACCGAACGGAACACTGAAGCTTTCTTT. Translated, it gives CASSQESTERNTEAFF.

This clone turned up a few times. The rearrangement joins TRBV27 to TRBJ2-3; 8 bases map to TRBD2. Trimming cost V 6 bases and J 3 bases; bases outside gene matches: 8. This CDR3 spans 15 amino acids. Per germline, CDR1 MNHEY and CDR2 SMNVEV (reference sequence). The CDR3 nucleotides are TGTGCCAGCAGCCCCGGGACTAGTTTAACAGATACGCAGTATTTT. As protein: CASSPGTSLTDTQYF.

J is TRBJ1-2 and V is TRBV6-5, with a tentative D call TRBD1 (5 bases). The CDR3 is made up of 13 amino acids. Trimming shortened V by 2 bases and J by 4 bases, and 8 bases separated the two germline ends. Germline values: CDR1 MNHEY, CDR2 SVGAGI. DNA of the CDR3: TGTGCCAGCAGTTACCAGGGTACCTATGGCTACACCTTC. It yields the protein CASSYQGTYGYTF.

The genes are TRBV9 and TRBJ2-1, with D perhaps TRBD1 (6 bases). V dropped 1 base and J dropped 0 bases, with 8 bases sitting between them. Germline-derived CDR1 and CDR2 are SGDLS and YYNGEE. CDR3 size: 15 residues. CDR3 DNA: TGTGCCAGCAGCGTAACGGACAGCTCCTACAATGAGCAGTTCTTC. This gives the protein CASSVTDSSYNEQFF. Filled out from reference TRBV9 and TRBJ2-1, the complete variable domain reads DSGVTQTPKHLITATGQRVTLRCSPRSGDLSVYWYQQSLDQGLQFLIQYYNGEERAKGNILERFSAQQFPDLHSELNLSSLELGDSALYFCASSVTDSSYNEQFFGPGTRLTVL.

Turning to this clone: This may come from a read error, since a much larger clone is one base off. The V call is TRBV6-5, the J call TRBJ1-5; D is unresolved. V lost 5 bases to trimming and J lost 0 bases, with 8 bases between them. The CDR3 runs 14 residues. Germline CDR1 is MNHEY and CDR2 is SVGAGI. The CDR3 is CASSQTHSNQPQHF. DNA of the CDR3: TGTGCCAGCAGTCAGACACATAGCAATCAGCCCCAGCATTTT.

The chain carries TRBV30 and TRBJ2-5; 12 bases fit TRBD2. Unmatched junction bases numbered 10, after V lost 5 bases and J lost 0 bases. Germline CDR1 is GTSNPN and CDR2 is SVGIG (reference sequence). The CDR3 extends over 17 amino acids. The CDR3 bases are TGTGCCTGGGGAGGGCTAGCGGGAGGGGGGTACCAAGAGACCCAGTACTTC. Protein product: CAWGGLAGGGYQETQYF.

To note about this clone: A read error may produce the germline difference seen at one junction end. This chain links TRBV6-2 or TRBV6-3 with TRBJ1-4; D remains unclear. Germline CDR1 is MNHEY and CDR2 is SVGEGT. The CDR3 has 14 residues. Here the CDR3 reads CASSDSFHNEKLFF. CDR3 coding DNA: TGTGCCAGCAGTGACTCGTTTCATAATGAAAAACTGTTTTTT.

The chain has TRBV7-9 and TRBJ2-7; TRBD2 might be the D (6 bases). The germline gives CDR1 SEHNR, CDR2 FQNEAQ (reference sequence). V lost 5 bases and J 0 bases, leaving 17 bases between the germline ends. This CDR3 has 16 amino acids. CDR3 nucleotide sequence: TGTGCCAGCAGCCGCGCAGAGGGAGGTCCCTCCTACGAGCAGTACTTC. It translates to CASSRAEGGPSYEQYF. Based on the CDR3 plus reference TRBV7-9 and TRBJ2-7, the full variable domain is DTGVSQNPRHKITKRGQNVTFRCDPISEHNRLYWYRQTLGQGPEFLTYFQNEAQLEKSRLLSDRFSAERPKGSFSTLEIQRTEQGDSAMYLCASSRAEGGPSYEQYFGPGTRLTVT.

This clone appeared once. One end of the junction is discordant with germline, which a read error may explain. The rearrangement joins TRBV6-5 to TRBJ1-3; 9 bases are shared with TRBD1. The CDR3 contains 14 residues. The germline V gene has CDR1 MNHEY and CDR2 SVGAGI. Here the CDR3 reads CASRLQGAGDTIYF. The CDR3, as DNA: TGTGCCAGCAGGTTACAGGGGGCTGGAGACACCATATATTTT.

The chain is built from TRBV19 and TRBJ1-2; 11 nucleotides align to TRBD1. The V gene's germline CDR1 is LNHDA and CDR2 SQIVND (reference sequence). The CDR3 length is 16 residues. After removal of 7 bases from V and 8 bases from J, the junction contained 15 bases not matched to a gene. CDR3 nucleotide sequence: TGTGCCAGTACCCCCCGGAGGGACAGGGGGAAGTGGGGCTACACCTTC. Translation: CASTPRRDRGKWGYTF.

This rearrangement joins TRBV5-4 to TRBJ1-1, with D maybe TRBD1 (6 bases). Trimming removed 0 bases at V and 10 bases at J, with 16 bases between. The length of the CDR3 is 14 residues. CDR1 is SGHNT and CDR2 is YYREEE in the germline V gene (reference sequence). CDR3 protein: CASSLDTGRPGAFF. In DNA form, the CDR3 reads TGTGCCAGCAGCTTGGATACAGGGCGTCCGGGAGCTTTCTTT.